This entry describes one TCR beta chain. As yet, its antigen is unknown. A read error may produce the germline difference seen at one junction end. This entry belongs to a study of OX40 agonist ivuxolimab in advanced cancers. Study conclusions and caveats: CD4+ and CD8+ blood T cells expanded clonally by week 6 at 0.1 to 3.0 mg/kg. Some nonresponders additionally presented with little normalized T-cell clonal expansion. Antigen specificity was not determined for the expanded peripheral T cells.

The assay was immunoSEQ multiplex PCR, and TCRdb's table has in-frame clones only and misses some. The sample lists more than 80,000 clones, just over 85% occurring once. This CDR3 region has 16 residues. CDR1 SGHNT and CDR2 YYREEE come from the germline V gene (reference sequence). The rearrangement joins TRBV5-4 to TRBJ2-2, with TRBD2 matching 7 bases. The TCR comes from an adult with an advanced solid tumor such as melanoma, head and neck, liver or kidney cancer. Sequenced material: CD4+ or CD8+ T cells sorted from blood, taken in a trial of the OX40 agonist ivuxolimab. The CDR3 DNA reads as TGTGCCAGCAGCTTGGATGCCAGCGGGAACCCCGGGGAGCTGTTTTTT. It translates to CASSLDASGNPGELFF.